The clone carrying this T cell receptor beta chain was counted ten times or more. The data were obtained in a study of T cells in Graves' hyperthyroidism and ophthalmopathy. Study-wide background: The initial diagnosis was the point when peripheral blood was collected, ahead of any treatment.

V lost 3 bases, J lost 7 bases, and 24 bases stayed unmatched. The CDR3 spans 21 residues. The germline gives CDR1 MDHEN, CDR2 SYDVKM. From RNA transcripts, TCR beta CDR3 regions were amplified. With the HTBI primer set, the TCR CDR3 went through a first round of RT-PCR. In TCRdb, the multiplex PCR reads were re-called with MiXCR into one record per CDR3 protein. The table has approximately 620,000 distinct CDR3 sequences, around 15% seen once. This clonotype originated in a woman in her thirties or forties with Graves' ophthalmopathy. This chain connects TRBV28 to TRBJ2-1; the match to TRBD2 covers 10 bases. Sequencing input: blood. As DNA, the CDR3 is TGTGCCAGCAGTTTCTTTCGACGGACTAGCGGAATTAACATTTACAATAATGAGCAGTTCTTC. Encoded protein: CASSFFRRTSGINIYNNEQFF.